This T cell receptor beta chain was identified in a study of Ad26.COV2.S vaccination and SARS-CoV-2 variants listed by TCRdb under 2021. A note on the overall study: TCRbeta repertoire sequencing served as the tool for gauging how specific and how broad the SARS-CoV-2-reactive T cell receptors were following Ad26.COV2.S vaccination. A total of around 32 samples were included in the TCR-sequenced set, comprising around 19 Ad26.COV2.S vaccine recipients, 5 placebo recipients and 8 SARS-CoV-2 convalescent individuals. Overall study outcomes, separate from this receptor: The authors noted that total T cell responses may have been underestimated by the TCR breadth and depth analyses. Compared with placebo recipients, Ad26.COV2.S recipients showed higher spike-specific TCR breadth (P = 0.0014). After vaccination, substantial breadth of spike-specific CD8+ and CD4+ T cell responses was reported. Vaccine and placebo recipients had comparable non-spike TCR breadth, which fits with the vaccine containing only spike.

From the cysteine up to the phenylalanine, the CDR3 has a length of 16 residues. The DNA shown is the 48-base CDR3, in frame from base 1. In the paper's terms, the time point label means: individuals recovered from natural SARS-CoV-2 infection. TCRbeta CDR3 regions were sequenced with the immunoSEQ Assay. After extraction, genomic DNA underwent amplification by bias-controlled multiplex PCR, followed by high-throughput sequencing. Processing in the source paper ran as follows. To quantify the absolute abundance of every unique TCRbeta CDR3 region, sequences were collapsed and filtered. T cell fraction was estimated by normalization of TCRbeta template counts to usable DNA, with usable DNA being measured through amplification of reference genes present in all nucleated cells. Repertoire TCRs were annotated as SARS-CoV-2-specific when V gene, CDR3 amino acid sequence and J gene were exactly matched to a known reactive TCR set. The reference SARS-CoV-2 TCR set was obtained from MIRA and was filtered for enrichment in COVID-19-positive ImmuneCODE repertoires, whereby public or cross-reactive TCRs were removed. Drawing on the MIRA antigens, annotated TCRs were analysed further at the level of specific ORF or position within ORF. Breadth was defined as annotated unique rearrangements over total unique productive rearrangements; depth was the summed frequency of those rearrangements. Group comparisons of TCR breadth used two-sided Wilcoxon rank-sum tests. TCRdb retrieved this table from immuneACCESS and kept in-frame rearrangements only. Not all clones are present; in checked studies, unresolved V genes account for under half, and no reason is known for the remainder. V, J and clone size derive from that table, while D and trimming were established from the DNA sequence. In all, the sample holds some 350,000 clones, and about 91% of those were seen once. Clones ranked in the top ten supply under 4% of the sample.

Comments on this clone: Its antigen is not yet known. No much larger clone is present one base from it, and per-base qualities are unavailable.

Sample: peripheral blood, taken after recovery from COVID-19. This TCR was recovered from a human donor who had recovered from COVID-19. Recombination joined TRBV12-2 with TRBJ1-1. TRBV12-2 is a recognized pseudogene. The DNA is as follows: TGTGCAAGTCGCTTAGACCACCCCGGGCGTCACACTGAAGCTTTCTTT. This encodes CASRLDHPGRHTEAFF.